This is a list of T cell receptor beta chains from one sample in a study of T cell responses to AZD1222 COVID-19 vaccine. Produced via immunoSEQ multiplex PCR; TCRdb's table is partial and in-frame only. Of about 120,000 clones in the sample, about 87% are singletons; the top ten hold 8.4%. This sample comprised peripheral blood, obtained on day 0 of AZD1222 vaccination. All receptors come from an adult in good health. The CDR3 runs from the conserved cysteine through the conserved F or W. The D gene is left open where the match is weak. Clone sizes are given selectively: once, few, many, or a class where the clone is expanded.

CDR3aa	CDR3nt	d_gene	v_gene	j_gene	abundance
CASSDSEGVDEQFF	TGTGCCAGCAGTGACTCAGAGGGGGTGGATGAGCAGTTCTTC	-	TRBV6-4	TRBJ2-1	many
CASGDPLYGTEAFF	TGTGCCAGCGGGGACCCACTTTACGGCACTGAAGCTTTCTTT	-	TRBV28	TRBJ1-1	-
CASSLGTVVEAFF	TGTGCCAGCAGCTTAGGGACAGTAGTCGAAGCTTTCTTT	-	TRBV7-9	TRBJ1-1	few
CASKDRSNTEAFF	TGTGCCAGTAAGGACAGATCTAACACTGAAGCTTTCTTT	-	TRBV19	TRBJ1-1	-
CASSQGWYEQYF	TGTGCCAGCAGCCAGGGGTGGTACGAGCAGTACTTC	-	TRBV12-3/TRBV12-4	TRBJ2-7	-
CASSPSGQGTSPLHF	TGTGCCAGCAGCCCGTCGGGACAGGGAACTTCACCCCTCCACTTT	TRBD1	TRBV7-2	TRBJ1-6	-
CASSQGGRGTTVQPQHF	TGCGCCAGCAGCCAAGGGGGGCGAGGGACTACCGTTCAGCCCCAGCATTTT	-	TRBV4-1	TRBJ1-5	-
CASSLGRLAGASGEQYF	TGTGCCAGCAGCTTAGGAAGACTAGCGGGAGCCTCCGGCGAGCAGTACTTC	TRBD2	TRBV11-2	TRBJ2-7	once
CASGRGSSREQYF	TGTGCCAGCGGTCGGGGGAGCTCTCGCGAGCAGTACTTC	-	TRBV9	TRBJ2-7	-
CASSEGTREKLFF	TGCGCCAGCAGCGAAGGGACACGGGAAAAACTGTTTTTT	-	TRBV5-1	TRBJ1-4	-
CASSAGEQFF	TGTGCCAGCAGTGCAGGTGAGCAGTTCTTC	-	TRBV2	TRBJ2-1	-
CASTFRNTEAFF	TGTGCCAGCACATTCAGAAACACTGAAGCTTTCTTT	-	TRBV28	TRBJ1-1	-
CASSYGLRYEQYF	TGTGCCAGCAGTTACGGATTACGCTACGAGCAGTACTTC	-	TRBV6-2/TRBV6-3	TRBJ2-7	-
CASSLEGALSYEQYF	TGTGCCAGCAGCTTAGAGGGAGCCCTCTCCTACGAGCAGTACTTC	-	TRBV7-8	TRBJ2-7	-
CASSLGLGTDTQYF	TGTGCCAGCAGCTTGGGACTAGGCACAGATACGCAGTATTTT	TRBD2	TRBV28	TRBJ2-3	-
CAWSSIAGELFF	TGTGCCTGGAGTTCCATTGCCGGGGAGCTGTTTTTT	-	TRBV30	TRBJ2-2	-
CASSVNNRPTEAFF	TGTGCCAGCAGCGTAAATAACCGACCCACTGAAGCTTTCTTT	-	TRBV9	TRBJ1-1	-
CASSPFGAGASYEQYF	TGTGCCAGCAGTCCCTTTGGGGCGGGAGCCTCCTACGAGCAGTACTTC	TRBD2	TRBV9	TRBJ2-7	-
CAWSVQQGIGYNEQFF	TGTGCCTGGAGTGTCCAACAGGGTATTGGGTACAATGAGCAGTTCTTC	-	TRBV30	TRBJ2-1	-
CASRNRRSGNTIYF	TGTGCCAGCAGGAACAGGCGCTCTGGAAACACCATATATTTT	-	TRBV6-5	TRBJ1-3	once
CASSLVTSGSSYEQYF	TGCGCCAGCAGCTTGGTTACTAGCGGGTCCTCCTACGAGCAGTACTTC	TRBD2	TRBV5-1	TRBJ2-7	-
CSVEIGEDYGYTF	TGCAGCGTTGAAATAGGGGAGGACTATGGCTACACCTTC	-	TRBV29-1	TRBJ1-2	once